This T cell receptor (beta chain) originates from a study of blood T cells in healthy people across ages. Sample-barcoded 5' priming and a J-beta primer mix drove a second PCR of roughly 6 to 12 cycles. A template-switch adaptor with 12 random nucleotides tagged each cDNA molecule. In TCRdb, the 5' RACE reads were re-called with MiXCR into one record per CDR3 protein. Among hundreds of thousands of distinct CDR3 sequences listed, roughly three fifths were seen once. About this clonotype: The antigen is undetermined.

The CDR3 extends over 15 amino acids. Germline CDR1 SGHKS, CDR2 YYEKEE (reference sequence). V lost 4 bases and J lost 5, with 18 bases in between. Broader study findings: Naive T cell percentage by flow cytometry tracked strongly with beta diversity. PBMCs went unsorted, and a conclusive naive versus antigen-experienced comparison was therefore prevented.

The sequence derives from a man between 60 and 75 years old in good health. The source material was blood. V gene TRBV5-5 combines with J gene TRBJ2-5; D might be TRBD1 or TRBD2, each matching 6 bases. The CDR3 coding sequence is TGTGCCAGCAGCCGCGGAGGGGGGTCAGGGGAGACCCAGTACTTC. It is translated as CASSRGGGSGETQYF.